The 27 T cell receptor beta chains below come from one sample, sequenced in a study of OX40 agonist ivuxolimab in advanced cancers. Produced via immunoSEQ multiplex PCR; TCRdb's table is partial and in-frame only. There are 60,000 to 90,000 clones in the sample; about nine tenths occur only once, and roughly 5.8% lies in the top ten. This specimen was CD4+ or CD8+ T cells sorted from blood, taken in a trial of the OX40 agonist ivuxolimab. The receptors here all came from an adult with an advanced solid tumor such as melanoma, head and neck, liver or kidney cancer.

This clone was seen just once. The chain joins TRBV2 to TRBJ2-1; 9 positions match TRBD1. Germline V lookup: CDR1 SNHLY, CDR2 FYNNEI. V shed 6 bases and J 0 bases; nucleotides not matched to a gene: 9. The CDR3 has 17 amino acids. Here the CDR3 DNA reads TGTGCCAGCAGCCGGGACAGGGCCCTAAGCTCCTACAATGAGCAGTTCTTC. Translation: CASSRDRALSSYNEQFF.

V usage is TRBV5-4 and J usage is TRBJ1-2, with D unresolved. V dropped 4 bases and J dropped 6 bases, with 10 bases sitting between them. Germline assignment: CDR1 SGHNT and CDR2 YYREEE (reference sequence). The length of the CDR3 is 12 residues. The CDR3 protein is CASSPTWDGYTF. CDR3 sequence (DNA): TGTGCCAGCAGCCCGACATGGGATGGCTACACCTTC.

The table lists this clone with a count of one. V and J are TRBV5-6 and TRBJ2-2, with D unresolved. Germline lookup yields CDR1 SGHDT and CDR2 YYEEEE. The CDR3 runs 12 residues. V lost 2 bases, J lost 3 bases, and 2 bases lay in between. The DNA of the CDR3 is TGTGCCAGCAGCTTCCACACCGGGGAGCTGTTTTTT. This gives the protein CASSFHTGELFF.

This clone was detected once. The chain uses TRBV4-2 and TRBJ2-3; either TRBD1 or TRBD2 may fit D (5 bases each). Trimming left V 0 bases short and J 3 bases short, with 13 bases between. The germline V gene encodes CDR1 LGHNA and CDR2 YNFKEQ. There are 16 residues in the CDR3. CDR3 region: CASSQDAIEGTDTQYF. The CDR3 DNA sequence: TGTGCCAGCAGCCAAGACGCGATAGAGGGGACAGATACGCAGTATTTT.

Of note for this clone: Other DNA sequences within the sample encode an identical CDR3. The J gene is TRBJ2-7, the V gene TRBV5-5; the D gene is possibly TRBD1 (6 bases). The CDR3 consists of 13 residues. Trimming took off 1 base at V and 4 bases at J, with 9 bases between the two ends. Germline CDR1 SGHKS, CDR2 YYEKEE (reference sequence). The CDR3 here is CASSLTGTYEQYF. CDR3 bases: TGTGCCAGCAGCTTGACAGGGACATACGAGCAGTACTTC.

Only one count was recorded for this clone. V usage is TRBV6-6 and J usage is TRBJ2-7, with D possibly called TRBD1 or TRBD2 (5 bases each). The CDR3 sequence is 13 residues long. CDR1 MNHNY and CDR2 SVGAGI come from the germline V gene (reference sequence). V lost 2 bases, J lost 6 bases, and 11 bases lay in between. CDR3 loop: CASSYGGRLEQYF. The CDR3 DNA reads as TGTGCCAGCAGTTACGGGGGACGACTCGAGCAGTACTTC.

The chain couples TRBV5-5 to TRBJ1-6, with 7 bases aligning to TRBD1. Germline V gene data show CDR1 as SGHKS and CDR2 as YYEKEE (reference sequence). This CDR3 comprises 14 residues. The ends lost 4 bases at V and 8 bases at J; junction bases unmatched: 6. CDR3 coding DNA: TGTGCCAGCAGCCGAGACAGGGCTGATTCACCCCTCCACTTT. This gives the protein CASSRDRADSPLHF.

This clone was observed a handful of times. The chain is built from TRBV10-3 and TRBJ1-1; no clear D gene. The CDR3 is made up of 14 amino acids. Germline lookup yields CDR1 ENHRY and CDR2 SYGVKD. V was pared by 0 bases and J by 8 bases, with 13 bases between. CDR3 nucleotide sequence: TGTGCCATCAGTGAGTCGGGTTCTCCTCTCGAAGCTTTCTTT. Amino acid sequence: CAISESGSPLEAFF.

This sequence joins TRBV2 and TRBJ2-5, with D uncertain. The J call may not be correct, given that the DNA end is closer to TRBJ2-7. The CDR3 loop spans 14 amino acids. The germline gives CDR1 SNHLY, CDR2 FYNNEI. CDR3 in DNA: TGTGCCAGCAGTGAACGGCAGACCCGTCACGAGCAGTACTTC. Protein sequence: CASSERQTRHEQYF.

The CDR3 DNA reads as TGTGCCAGCACCCCCGGACACCCCGGTAACACTGAAGCTTTCTTT. It translates to CASTPGHPGNTEAFF. The chain combines TRBV7-9 with TRBJ1-1; D perhaps matches TRBD1 (5 bases). CDR1 and CDR2 from the germline V gene are SEHNR and FQNEAQ (reference sequence). V gave up 7 bases and J gave up 2 bases, with 17 bases separating them. This CDR3 spans 15 amino acids.

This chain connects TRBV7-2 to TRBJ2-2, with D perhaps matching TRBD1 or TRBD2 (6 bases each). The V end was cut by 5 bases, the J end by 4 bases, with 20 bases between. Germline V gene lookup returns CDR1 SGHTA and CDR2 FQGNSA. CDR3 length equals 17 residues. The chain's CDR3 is CASSPNPTGALTGELFF. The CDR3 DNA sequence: TGTGCCAGCAGCCCTAATCCTACGGGGGCCCTCACCGGGGAGCTGTTTTTT.

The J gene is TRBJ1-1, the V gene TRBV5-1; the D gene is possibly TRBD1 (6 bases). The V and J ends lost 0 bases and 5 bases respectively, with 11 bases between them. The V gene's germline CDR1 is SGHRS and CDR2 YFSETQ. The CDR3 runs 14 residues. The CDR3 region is CASSLGQGRTEAFF. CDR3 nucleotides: TGCGCCAGCAGCTTGGGGCAGGGGCGTACTGAAGCTTTCTTT.

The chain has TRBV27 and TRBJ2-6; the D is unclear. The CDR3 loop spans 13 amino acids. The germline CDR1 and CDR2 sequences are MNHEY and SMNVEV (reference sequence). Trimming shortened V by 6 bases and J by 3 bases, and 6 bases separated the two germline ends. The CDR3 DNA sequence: TGTGCCAGCAGACGCAATGGGGCCAACGTCCTGACTTTC. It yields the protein CASRRNGANVLTF.

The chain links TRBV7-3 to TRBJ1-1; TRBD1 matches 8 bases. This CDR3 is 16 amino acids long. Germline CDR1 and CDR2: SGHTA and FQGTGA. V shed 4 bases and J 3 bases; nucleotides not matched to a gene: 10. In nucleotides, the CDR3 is TGTGCCAGCAGCTCGGTACCTACAGGGGGGGACACTGAAGCTTTCTTT. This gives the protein CASSSVPTGGDTEAFF.

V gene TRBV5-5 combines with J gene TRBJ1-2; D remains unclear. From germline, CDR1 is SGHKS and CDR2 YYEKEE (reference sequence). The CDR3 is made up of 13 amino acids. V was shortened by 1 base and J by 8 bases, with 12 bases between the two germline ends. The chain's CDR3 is CASSLFRVIGYTF. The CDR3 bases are TGTGCCAGCAGCTTGTTCCGGGTCATAGGCTACACCTTC.

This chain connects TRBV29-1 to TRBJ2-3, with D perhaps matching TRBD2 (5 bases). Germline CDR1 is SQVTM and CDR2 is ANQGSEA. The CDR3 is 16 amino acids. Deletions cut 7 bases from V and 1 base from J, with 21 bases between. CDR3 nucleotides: TGCAGCGCCAGTACCGGGATTGCCGGGGGCACAGATACGCAGTATTTT. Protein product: CSASTGIAGGTDTQYF.

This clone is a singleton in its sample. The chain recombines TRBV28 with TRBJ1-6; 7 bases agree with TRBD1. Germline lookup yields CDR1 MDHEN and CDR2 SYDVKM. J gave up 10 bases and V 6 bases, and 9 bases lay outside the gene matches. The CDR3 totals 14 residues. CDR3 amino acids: CASRERRGGSPLHF. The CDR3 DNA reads TGTGCCAGCAGGGAACGCAGGGGGGGATCACCCCTCCACTTT.

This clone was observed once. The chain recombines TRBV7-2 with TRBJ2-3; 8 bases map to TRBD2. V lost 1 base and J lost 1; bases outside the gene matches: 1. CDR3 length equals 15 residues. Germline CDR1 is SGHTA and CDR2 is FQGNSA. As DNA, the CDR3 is TGTGCCAGCAGCTTAGTACTAGCGGGCACAGATACGCAGTATTTT. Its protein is CASSLVLAGTDTQYF.

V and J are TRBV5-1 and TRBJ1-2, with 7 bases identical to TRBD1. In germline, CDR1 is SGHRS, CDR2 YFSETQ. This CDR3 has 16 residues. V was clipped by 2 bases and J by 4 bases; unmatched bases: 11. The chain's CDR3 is CASSLTETGQIYGYTF. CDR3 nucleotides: TGCGCCAGCAGCTTAACGGAGACAGGGCAGATCTATGGCTACACCTTC.

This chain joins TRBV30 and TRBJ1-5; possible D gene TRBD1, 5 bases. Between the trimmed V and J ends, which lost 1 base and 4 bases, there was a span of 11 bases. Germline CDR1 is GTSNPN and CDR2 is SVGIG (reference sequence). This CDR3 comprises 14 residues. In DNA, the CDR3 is TGTGCCTGGAGTGCCACTTCAGGGAATCAGCCCCAGCATTTT. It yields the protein CAWSATSGNQPQHF.

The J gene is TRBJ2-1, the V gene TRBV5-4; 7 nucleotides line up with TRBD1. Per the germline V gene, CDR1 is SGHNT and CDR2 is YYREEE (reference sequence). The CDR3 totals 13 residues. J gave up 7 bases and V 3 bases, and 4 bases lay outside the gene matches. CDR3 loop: CASSWGQINEQFF. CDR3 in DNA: TGTGCCAGCAGCTGGGGACAGATTAATGAGCAGTTCTTC.

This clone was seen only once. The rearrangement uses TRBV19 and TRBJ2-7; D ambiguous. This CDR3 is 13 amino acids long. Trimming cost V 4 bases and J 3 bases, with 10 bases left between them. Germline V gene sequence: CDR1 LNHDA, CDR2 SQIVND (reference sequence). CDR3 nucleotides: TGTGCCAGTAGTACTTATCTTCACTACGAGCAGTACTTC. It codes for CASSTYLHYEQYF. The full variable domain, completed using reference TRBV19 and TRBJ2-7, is DGGITQSPKYLFRKEGQNVTLSCEQNLNHDAMYWYRQDPGQGLRLIYYSQIVNDFQKGDIAEGYSVSREKKESFPLTVTSAQKNPTAFYLCASSTYLHYEQYFGPGTRLTVT.

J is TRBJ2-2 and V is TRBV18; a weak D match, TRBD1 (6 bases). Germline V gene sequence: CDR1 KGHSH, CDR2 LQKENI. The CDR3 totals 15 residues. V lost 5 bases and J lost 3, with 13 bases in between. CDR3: CASSSRDTDTGELFF. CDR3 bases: TGTGCCAGCTCATCCCGGGACACTGACACCGGGGAGCTGTTTTTT.

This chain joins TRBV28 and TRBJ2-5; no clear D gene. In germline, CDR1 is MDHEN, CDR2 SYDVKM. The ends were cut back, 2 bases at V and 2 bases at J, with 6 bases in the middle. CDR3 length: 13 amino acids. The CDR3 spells CASSLMGQETQYF. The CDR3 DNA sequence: TGTGCCAGCAGTTTAATGGGACAAGAGACCCAGTACTTC.

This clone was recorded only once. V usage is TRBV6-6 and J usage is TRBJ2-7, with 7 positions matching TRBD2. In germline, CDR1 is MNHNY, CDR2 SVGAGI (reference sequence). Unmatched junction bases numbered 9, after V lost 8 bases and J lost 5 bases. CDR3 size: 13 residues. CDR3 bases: TGTGCCAGCTCGCTGGCGGGAGCTGACGAGCAGTACTTC. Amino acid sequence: CASSLAGADEQYF.

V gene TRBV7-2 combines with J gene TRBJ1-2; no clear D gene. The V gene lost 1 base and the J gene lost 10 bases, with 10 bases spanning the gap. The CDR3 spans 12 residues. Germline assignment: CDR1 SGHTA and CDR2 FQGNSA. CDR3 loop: CASSLVGRLYTF. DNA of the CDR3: TGTGCCAGCAGCTTAGTCGGCCGGCTCTACACCTTC.

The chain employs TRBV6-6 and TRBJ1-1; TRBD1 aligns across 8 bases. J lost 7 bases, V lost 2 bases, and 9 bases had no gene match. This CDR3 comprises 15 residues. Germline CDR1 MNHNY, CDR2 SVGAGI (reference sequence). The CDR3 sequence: CASSYRTGSPREAFF. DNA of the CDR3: TGTGCCAGCAGTTACCGGACAGGGTCCCCCCGTGAAGCTTTCTTT.